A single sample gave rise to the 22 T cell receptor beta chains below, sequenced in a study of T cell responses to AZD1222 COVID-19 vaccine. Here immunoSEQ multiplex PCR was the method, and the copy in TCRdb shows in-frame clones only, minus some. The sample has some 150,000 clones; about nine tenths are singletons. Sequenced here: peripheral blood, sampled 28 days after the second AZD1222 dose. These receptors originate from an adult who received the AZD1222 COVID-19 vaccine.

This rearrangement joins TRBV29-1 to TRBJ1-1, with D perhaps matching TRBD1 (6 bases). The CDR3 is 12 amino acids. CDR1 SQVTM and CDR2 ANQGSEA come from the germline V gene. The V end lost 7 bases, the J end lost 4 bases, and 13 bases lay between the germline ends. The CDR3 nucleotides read TGCAGCGCTCACAGGGTGGGCACTGAAGCTTTCTTT. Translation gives CSAHRVGTEAFF.

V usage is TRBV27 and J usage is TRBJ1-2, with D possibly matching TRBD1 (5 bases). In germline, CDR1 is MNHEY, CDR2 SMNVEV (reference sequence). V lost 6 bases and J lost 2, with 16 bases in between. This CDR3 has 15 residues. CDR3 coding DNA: TGTGCCAGCAGCCCCGTGGCGGGGACCAACTATGGCTACACCTTC. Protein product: CASSPVAGTNYGYTF.

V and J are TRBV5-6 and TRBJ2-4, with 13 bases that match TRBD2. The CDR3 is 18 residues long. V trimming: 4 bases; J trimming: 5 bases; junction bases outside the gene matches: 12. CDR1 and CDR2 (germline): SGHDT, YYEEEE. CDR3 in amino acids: CASSRRTSGSQGENIQYF. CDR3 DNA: TGTGCCAGCAGCAGGCGGACTAGCGGGAGTCAGGGGGAAAACATTCAGTACTTC.

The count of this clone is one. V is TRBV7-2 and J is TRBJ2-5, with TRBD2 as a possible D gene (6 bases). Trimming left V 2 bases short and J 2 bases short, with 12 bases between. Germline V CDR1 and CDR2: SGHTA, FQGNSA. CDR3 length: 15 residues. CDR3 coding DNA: TGTGCCAGCAGCTTAAAAGCGGGCGATCAAGAGACCCAGTACTTC. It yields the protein CASSLKAGDQETQYF.

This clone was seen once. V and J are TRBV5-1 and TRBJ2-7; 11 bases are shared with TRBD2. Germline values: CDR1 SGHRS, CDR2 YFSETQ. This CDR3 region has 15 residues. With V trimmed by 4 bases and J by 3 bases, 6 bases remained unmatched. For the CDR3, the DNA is TGCGCCAGCAGCGGGACTAGCGGAACCCTCTACGAGCAGTACTTC. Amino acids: CASSGTSGTLYEQYF.

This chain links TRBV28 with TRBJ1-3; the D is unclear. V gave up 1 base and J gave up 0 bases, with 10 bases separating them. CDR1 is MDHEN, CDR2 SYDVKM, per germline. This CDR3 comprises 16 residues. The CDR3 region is CASSLLGGSSGNTIYF. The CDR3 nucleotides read TGTGCCAGCAGTTTATTGGGCGGTAGCTCTGGAAACACCATATATTTT. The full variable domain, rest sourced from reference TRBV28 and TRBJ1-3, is DVKVTQSSRYLVKRTGEKVFLECVQDMDHENMFWYRQDPGLGLRLIYFSYDVKMKEKGDIPEGYSVSREKKERFSLILESASTNQTSMYLCASSLLGGSSGNTIYFGEGSWLTVV.

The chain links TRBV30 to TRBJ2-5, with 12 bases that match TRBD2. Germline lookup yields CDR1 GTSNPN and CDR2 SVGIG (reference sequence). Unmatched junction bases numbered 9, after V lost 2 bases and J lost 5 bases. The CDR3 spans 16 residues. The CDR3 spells CAWSPGLAGRAETQYF. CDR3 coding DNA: TGTGCCTGGAGTCCCGGACTAGCGGGACGCGCGGAGACCCAGTACTTC.

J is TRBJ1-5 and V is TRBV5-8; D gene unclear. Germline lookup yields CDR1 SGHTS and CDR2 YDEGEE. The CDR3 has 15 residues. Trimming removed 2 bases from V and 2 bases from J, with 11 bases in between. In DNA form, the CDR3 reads TGTGCCAGCAGCTTTGGGGTCAGTGGCAATCAGCCCCAGCATTTT. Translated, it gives CASSFGVSGNQPQHF.

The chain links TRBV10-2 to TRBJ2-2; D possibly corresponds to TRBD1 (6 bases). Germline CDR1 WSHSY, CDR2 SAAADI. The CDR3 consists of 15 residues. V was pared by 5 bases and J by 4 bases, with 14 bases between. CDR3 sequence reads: CASSLYREGTGELFF. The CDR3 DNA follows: TGCGCCAGCAGTTTATACAGGGAAGGCACCGGGGAGCTGTTTTTT.

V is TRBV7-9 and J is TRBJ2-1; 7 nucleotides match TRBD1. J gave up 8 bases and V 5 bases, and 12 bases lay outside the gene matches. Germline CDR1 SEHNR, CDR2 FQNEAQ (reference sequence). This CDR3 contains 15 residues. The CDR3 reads CASSVTGAYGDEQFF. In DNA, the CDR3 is TGTGCCAGCAGCGTAACAGGGGCCTATGGGGATGAGCAGTTCTTC.

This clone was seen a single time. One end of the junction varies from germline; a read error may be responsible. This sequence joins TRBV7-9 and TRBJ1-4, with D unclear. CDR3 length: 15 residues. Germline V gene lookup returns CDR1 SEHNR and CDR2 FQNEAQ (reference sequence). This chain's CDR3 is CASSLSTSGGEKLFF. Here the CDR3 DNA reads TGTGCCAGCAGCTTAAGCACCTCCGGCGGAGAAAAGCTGTTTTTT.

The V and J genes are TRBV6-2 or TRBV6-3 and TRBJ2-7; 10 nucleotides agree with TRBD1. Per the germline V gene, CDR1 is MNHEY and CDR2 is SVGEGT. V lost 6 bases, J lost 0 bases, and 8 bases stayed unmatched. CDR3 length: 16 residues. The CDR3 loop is CASSPRRDRGSYEQYF. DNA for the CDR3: TGTGCCAGCAGCCCCAGAAGGGACAGGGGCTCCTACGAGCAGTACTTC.

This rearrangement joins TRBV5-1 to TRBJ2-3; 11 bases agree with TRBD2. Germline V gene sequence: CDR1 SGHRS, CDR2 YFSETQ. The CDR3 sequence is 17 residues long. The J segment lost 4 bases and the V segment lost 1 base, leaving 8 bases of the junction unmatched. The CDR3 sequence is CASSLLLAGVGADTQYF. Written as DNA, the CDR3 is TGCGCCAGCAGCTTGTTACTAGCGGGAGTTGGTGCAGATACGCAGTATTTT.

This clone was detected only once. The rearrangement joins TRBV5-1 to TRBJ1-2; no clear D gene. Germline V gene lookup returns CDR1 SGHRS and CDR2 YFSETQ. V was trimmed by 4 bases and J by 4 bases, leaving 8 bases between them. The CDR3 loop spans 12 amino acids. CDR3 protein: CASSREGYGYTF. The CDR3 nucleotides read TGCGCCAGCAGCCGAGAGGGCTATGGCTACACCTTC.

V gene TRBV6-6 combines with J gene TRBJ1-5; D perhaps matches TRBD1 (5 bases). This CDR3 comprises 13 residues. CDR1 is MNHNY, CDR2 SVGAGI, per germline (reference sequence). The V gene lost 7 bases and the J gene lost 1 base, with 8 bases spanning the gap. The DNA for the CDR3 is TGTGCCAGCATTCGGGGGAGCAATCAGCCCCAGCATTTT. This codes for CASIRGSNQPQHF.

The CDR3 here is CASSFRGRGDTEAFF. CDR3 coding DNA: TGTGCCAGCAGCTTCAGGGGGCGCGGGGACACTGAAGCTTTCTTT. This sequence joins TRBV11-2 and TRBJ1-1, with 8 bases matching TRBD1. V lost 3 bases to trimming and J lost 3 bases; unmatched junction nucleotides: 6. Germline V gene data show CDR1 as SGHAT and CDR2 as FQNNGV. CDR3 length: 15 amino acids.

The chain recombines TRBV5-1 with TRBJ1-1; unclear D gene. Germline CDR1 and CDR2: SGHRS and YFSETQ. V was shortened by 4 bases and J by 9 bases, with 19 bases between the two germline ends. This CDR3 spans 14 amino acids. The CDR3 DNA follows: TGCGCCAGCAGCCCCACTCAGTATGCCAGTCAAGCTTTCTTT. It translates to CASSPTQYASQAFF.

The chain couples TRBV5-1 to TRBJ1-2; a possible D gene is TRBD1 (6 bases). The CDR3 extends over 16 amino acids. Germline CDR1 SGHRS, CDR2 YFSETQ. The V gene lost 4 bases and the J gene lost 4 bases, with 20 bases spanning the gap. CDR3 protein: CASSHGGRRSSYGYTF. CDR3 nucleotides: TGCGCCAGCAGCCATGGGGGGCGGCGGTCTTCCTATGGCTACACCTTC.

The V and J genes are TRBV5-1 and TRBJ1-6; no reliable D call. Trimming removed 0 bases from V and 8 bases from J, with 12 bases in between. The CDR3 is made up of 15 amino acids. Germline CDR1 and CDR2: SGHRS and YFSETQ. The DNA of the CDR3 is TGCGCCAGCAGCTTGGAGACTGAGGGCTATTCACCCCTCCACTTT. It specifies CASSLETEGYSPLHF.

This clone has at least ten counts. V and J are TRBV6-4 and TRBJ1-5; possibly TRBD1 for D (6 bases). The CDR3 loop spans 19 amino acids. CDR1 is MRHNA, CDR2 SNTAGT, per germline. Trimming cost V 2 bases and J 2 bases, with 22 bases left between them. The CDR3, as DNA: TGTGCCAGCAGTGACGGGGCAGGGGAGGATCCCAAGGGCAATCAGCCCCAGCATTTT. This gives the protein CASSDGAGEDPKGNQPQHF.

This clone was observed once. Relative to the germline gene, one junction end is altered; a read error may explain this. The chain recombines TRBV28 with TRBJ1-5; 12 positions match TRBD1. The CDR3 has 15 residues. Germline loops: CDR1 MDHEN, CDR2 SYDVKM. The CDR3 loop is CASSVGTGGKQPQHF. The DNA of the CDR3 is TGTGCCAGCAGTGTCGGGACAGGGGGCAAACAGCCCCAGCATTTT.

The CDR3 region has the DNA TGTGCCACCTTGGACTCTTCCTACGAGCAGTACTTC. Its protein is CATLDSSYEQYF. This sequence joins TRBV2 and TRBJ2-7, with D possibly TRBD2 on 5 matching bases. V was shortened by 10 bases and J by 1 base, with 11 bases between the two germline ends. The CDR3 loop spans 12 amino acids. The V gene's germline CDR1 is SNHLY and CDR2 FYNNEI.